This paragraph reports one TCR beta chain. As yet, its antigen is unknown. The data are from a study of neoadjuvant anti-PD-1 for oral cavity cancer. General observations from the study: After neoadjuvant nivolumab, PBMC T cell clonality was significantly higher in non-responders than responders.

Here immunoSEQ multiplex PCR was the method, and the copy in TCRdb shows in-frame clones only, minus some. The sample has around 81,000 clones; 84% are singletons. Germline V gene sequence: CDR1 MNHNS, CDR2 SASEGT. V lost 2 bases and J 4 bases, leaving 11 bases between the germline ends. The CDR3 has 14 residues. Sequencing used PBMCs, obtained before nivolumab (anti-PD-1) treatment. V usage is TRBV6-1 and J usage is TRBJ1-1; TRBD1 is a possible D gene (5 bases). The sequence derives from a person between 40 and 79 years old with oral cavity squamous cell carcinoma. The CDR3 region is CASSEQGWSTEAFF. CDR3 in DNA: TGTGCCAGCAGTGAACAGGGTTGGAGCACTGAAGCTTTCTTT.